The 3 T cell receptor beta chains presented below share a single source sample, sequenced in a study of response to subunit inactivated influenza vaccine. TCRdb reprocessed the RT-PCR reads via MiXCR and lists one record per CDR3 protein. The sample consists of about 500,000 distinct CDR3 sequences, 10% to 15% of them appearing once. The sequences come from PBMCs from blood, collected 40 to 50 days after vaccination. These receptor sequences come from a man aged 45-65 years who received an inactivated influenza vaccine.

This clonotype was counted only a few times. CDR3 nucleotides: TGTGCCAGTGGACAGGGCGAATACGAGCAGTACTTC. Protein product: CASGQGEYEQYF. The chain employs TRBV28 and TRBJ2-7; 8 nucleotides align to TRBD1. This CDR3 has 12 residues. V lost 9 bases, J lost 4 bases, and 5 bases stayed unmatched. CDR1 is MDHEN and CDR2 is SYDVKM in the germline V gene.

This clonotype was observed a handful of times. The CDR3 DNA reads TGTGCCAGCAGCTCATCGGTAGGGGACATTTCCTACAATGAGCAGTTCTTC. It encodes CASSSSVGDISYNEQFF. The genes are TRBV11-1 and TRBJ2-1; TRBD1 might be the D (6 bases). This CDR3 is 17 amino acids long. Looked up from germline, CDR1 is SGHAT and CDR2 is FQDESV (reference sequence). The V and J ends lost 4 bases and 1 base respectively, with 17 bases between them.

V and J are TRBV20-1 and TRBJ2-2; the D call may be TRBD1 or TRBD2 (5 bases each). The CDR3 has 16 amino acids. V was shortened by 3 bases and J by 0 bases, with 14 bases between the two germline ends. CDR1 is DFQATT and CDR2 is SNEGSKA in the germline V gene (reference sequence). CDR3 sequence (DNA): TGCAGTGCTAGGGACTGGGGACGGGCGAACACCGGGGAGCTGTTTTTT. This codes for CSARDWGRANTGELFF.